The next 28 T cell receptor beta chains were all read from a single sample in a study of blood T cells in healthy people across ages. PCR was performed a second time for about 6 to 12 cycles using a sample-barcoded 5' primer and a J-beta primer mix. TCRdb itself ran the 5' RACE reads through MiXCR, one entry per CDR3 protein. The sample shows approximately 2,000,000 distinct CDR3 sequences, approximately 40% of them seen only once. The sample taken for sequencing was blood. These receptors were taken from a human donor in good health.

In this sample, this clonotype turned up a few times. The chain carries TRBV7-3 and TRBJ1-6; D ambiguous. Per the germline V gene, CDR1 is SGHTA and CDR2 is FQGTGA. Trimming stripped 5 bases from V and 7 bases from J, with 12 bases between. This CDR3 is 14 amino acids long. The CDR3 sequence is CASSLRSQNSPLHF. The CDR3 bases are TGTGCCAGCAGCCTGCGGTCCCAGAATTCACCCCTCCACTTT.

This chain joins TRBV5-1 and TRBJ2-3; 9 bases fit TRBD2. J lost 0 bases, V lost 4 bases, and 6 bases had no gene match. Germline CDR1 SGHRS, CDR2 YFSETQ. The CDR3 is 16 amino acids. The CDR3 loop reads CASSHATSGSTDTQYF. CDR3 nucleotides: TGCGCCAGCAGCCACGCCACTAGCGGGAGCACAGATACGCAGTATTTT.

This clonotype came up a few times. This chain connects TRBV5-1 to TRBJ1-1, with D perhaps TRBD1 (5 bases). The CDR3 is made up of 14 amino acids. CDR1 SGHRS and CDR2 YFSETQ come from the germline V gene. V shed 3 bases and J shed 4 bases, with 13 bases lying between them. CDR3 bases: TGCGCCAGCAGCTCCGAACCTGGGACCACTGAAGCTTTCTTT. The encoded protein is CASSSEPGTTEAFF.

This clonotype was counted many times. V gene TRBV4-2 combines with J gene TRBJ2-1, with D perhaps TRBD1 (5 bases). The V and J ends lost 1 base and 8 bases respectively, with 9 bases between them. CDR1 is LGHNA and CDR2 is YNFKEQ in the germline V gene. The CDR3 contains 13 residues. The CDR3 sequence: CASSQVGPYEQFF. CDR3 nucleotide sequence: TGTGCCAGCAGCCAAGTGGGGCCCTATGAGCAGTTCTTC.

This clonotype was observed a few times. This chain joins TRBV5-1 and TRBJ2-3; D tentatively reads TRBD1 or TRBD2 (5 bases each). The germline gives CDR1 SGHRS, CDR2 YFSETQ. The V and J ends lost 6 bases and 5 bases respectively, with 22 bases between them. The CDR3 covers 16 residues. The CDR3 here is CASTSPTGALIDTQYF. The CDR3 region has the DNA TGCGCCAGCACGTCGCCAACCGGGGCCCTAATAGATACGCAGTATTTT.

On this clonotype itself: Relative to the germline gene, one junction end is altered; a read error may explain this. This chain connects TRBV2 to TRBJ2-1; 7 nucleotides match TRBD2. The CDR3 totals 14 residues. CDR1 is SNHLY, CDR2 FYNNEI, per germline. This CDR3 reads CASRRTSFSNGQFF. The CDR3 DNA is TGTGCCAGCAGGAGGACTAGTTTTTCCAATGGGCAGTTCTTC. The whole variable domain, remainder taken from reference TRBV2 and TRBJ2-1, is EPEVTQTPSHQVTQMGQEVILRCVPISNHLYFYWYRQILGQKVEFLVSFYNNEISEKSEIFDDQFSVERPDGSNFTLKIRSTKLEDSAMYFCASRRTSFSNGQFFGPGTRLTVL.

The V call is TRBV6-2 or TRBV6-3, the J call TRBJ2-4; D unresolved. This CDR3 is 11 amino acids long. V was cut by 4 bases and J by 8 bases, with 6 bases left in between. Germline CDR1 reads MNHEY; CDR2 reads SVGEGT. Here the CDR3 DNA reads TGTGCCAGCAGTTCTTTGGACATTCAGTACTTC. Its translation is CASSSLDIQYF.

The V gene is TRBV12-3 or TRBV12-4, the J gene TRBJ1-2, with 7 bases aligning to TRBD1. This CDR3 contains 13 residues. Trimming took 6 bases from V and 8 from J; bases not matched to a gene: 9. The CDR3, as DNA: TGTGCCAGCAGCCGACTCGGACAGGCAGGCTACACCTTC. Its translation is CASSRLGQAGYTF.

This sequence joins TRBV7-3 and TRBJ2-3, with D possibly being TRBD1 or TRBD2 (5 bases each). The CDR3 is 13 amino acids. Germline loops: CDR1 SGHTA, CDR2 FQGTGA. V lost 5 bases and J 7 bases, leaving 13 bases between the germline ends. This CDR3 is CASSTGTPYTQYF. The DNA for the CDR3 is TGTGCCAGCAGCACCGGGACCCCTTATACGCAGTATTTT.

The J gene is TRBJ1-2, the V gene TRBV7-2, with a weak D call TRBD1 (6 bases). Germline values: CDR1 SGHTA, CDR2 FQGNSA. This CDR3 comprises 18 residues. The V end lost 2 bases, the J end lost 4 bases, and 23 bases lay between the germline ends. The CDR3 region has the DNA TGTGCCAGCAGCTTAACCGTGACAGGTCTGGGGAGGTGCTATGGCTACACCTTC. Translated: CASSLTVTGLGRCYGYTF.

This clonotype has only a few counts. The V and J genes are TRBV10-3 and TRBJ1-6, with D maybe TRBD1 (6 bases). Trimming removed 8 bases from V and 6 bases from J, with 14 bases in between. Germline V gene lookup returns CDR1 ENHRY and CDR2 SYGVKD. This CDR3 is built from 14 residues. The CDR3, as DNA: TGTGCCATCCACACAGGGCTAAGTAATTCACCCCTCCACTTT. Translating gives CAIHTGLSNSPLHF.

The CDR3, as DNA: TGTGCCAGCAGCTTATACGACGGCCAAGAGACCCAGTACTTC. Translating gives CASSLYDGQETQYF. V and J are TRBV7-8 and TRBJ2-7; D ambiguous. With the DNA end fitting TRBJ2-5 better, the J assignment may be wrong. Germline V gene data show CDR1 as SGHVS and CDR2 as FQNEAQ. The CDR3 is 14 amino acids.

V usage is TRBV10-3 and J usage is TRBJ1-2; a possible D gene is TRBD1 (5 bases). This CDR3 has 16 amino acids. Trimming cost V 0 bases and J 6 bases, with 17 bases left between them. The germline CDR1 and CDR2 sequences are ENHRY and SYGVKD. The CDR3 sequence: CAISESPRGSLDGYTF. As DNA, the CDR3 is TGTGCCATCAGTGAGTCCCCCCGGGGGAGTTTAGATGGCTACACCTTC.

This clonotype was counted between two and nine times. The chain employs TRBV7-2 and TRBJ2-3, with 10 bases identical to TRBD2. Germline assignment: CDR1 SGHTA and CDR2 FQGNSA. The CDR3 has 16 amino acids. Germline trimming cut 2 bases from V and 2 bases from J; bases unmatched to any gene: 4. The CDR3 DNA is TGTGCCAGCAGCTTACTAGCGGGGGAGATCACAGATACGCAGTATTTT. Translation: CASSLLAGEITDTQYF.

This clonotype was seen a few times. The V call is TRBV12-3 or TRBV12-4, the J call TRBJ1-2; D gene unclear. V dropped 1 base and J dropped 8 bases, with 20 bases sitting between them. The CDR3 runs to 16 residues. The CDR3 spells CASSLGMVEGGGGYTF. The CDR3 DNA is TGTGCCAGCAGTTTAGGGATGGTAGAGGGAGGCGGGGGCTACACCTTC.

The chain links TRBV12-3 or TRBV12-4 to TRBJ2-7; D is unclear. Between the trimmed V and J ends, which lost 5 bases and 9 bases, there was a span of 11 bases. The CDR3 runs 11 residues. The CDR3 DNA follows: TGTGCCAGCAGTGATGACACTTCGCAGTACTTC. Its protein is CASSDDTSQYF.

The CDR3 spells CASSTGLGTNTQYF. CDR3 sequence (DNA): TGTGCCAGCAGTACGGGACTAGGCACGAATACGCAGTATTTT. The V call is TRBV12-3 or TRBV12-4, the J call TRBJ2-3; 8 nucleotides agree with TRBD2. The CDR3 loop spans 14 amino acids. V was pared by 5 bases and J by 7 bases, with 8 bases of the junction left unmatched.

Only a few counts were recorded for this clonotype. The chain couples TRBV27 to TRBJ1-5, with 8 nucleotides matching TRBD1. CDR3 size: 14 residues. The V gene's germline CDR1 is MNHEY and CDR2 SMNVEV (reference sequence). The trim removed 7 bases at V and 1 base at J, leaving 3 bases unmatched. The CDR3 region is CASTRTGSNQPQHF. The DNA for the CDR3 is TGTGCCAGCACCCGGACAGGGAGCAATCAGCCCCAGCATTTT.

This chain joins TRBV19 and TRBJ2-1; 12 bases fit TRBD1. CDR3 size: 16 residues. V lost 1 base to trimming and J lost 7 bases; unmatched junction nucleotides: 5. Germline assignment: CDR1 LNHDA and CDR2 SQIVND (reference sequence). The CDR3: CASSIVGTGGRNEQFF. The CDR3 nucleotides read TGTGCCAGTAGTATAGTAGGGACAGGGGGCCGGAATGAGCAGTTCTTC.

This chain links TRBV20-1 with TRBJ2-2, with 7 positions matching TRBD2. The germline V gene encodes CDR1 DFQATT and CDR2 SNEGSKA (reference sequence). The CDR3 has 19 amino acids. With V trimmed by 1 base and J by 0 bases, 14 bases remained unmatched. DNA for the CDR3: TGCAGTGCTAGAGGAGGGCTAGCGGACACCGGGGCGAACACCGGGGAGCTGTTTTTT. Amino acids: CSARGGLADTGANTGELFF.

The chain uses TRBV4-1 and TRBJ1-4, with D tentatively TRBD1 (6 bases). Trimming removed 2 bases from V and 0 bases from J, with 16 bases in between. The CDR3 length is 18 residues. Germline CDR1 MGHRA, CDR2 YSYEKL. DNA of the CDR3: TGCGCCAGCAGCCAACAGGGGAATCGACAGGCAACTAATGAAAAACTGTTTTTT. Translating gives CASSQQGNRQATNEKLFF.

This clonotype was picked up a small number of times. This sequence joins TRBV7-9 and TRBJ1-5; D is uncertain. Trimming cost V 4 bases and J 2 bases, with 21 bases left between them. The germline gives CDR1 SEHNR, CDR2 FQNEAQ (reference sequence). The CDR3 contains 18 residues. The CDR3 region is CASSSSTGSTWGNQPQHF. CDR3 nucleotide sequence: TGTGCCAGCAGCTCATCCACCGGGTCAACCTGGGGCAATCAGCCCCAGCATTTT.

This clonotype came up a few times. The chain links TRBV7-2 to TRBJ1-2; TRBD1 aligns across 7 bases. Germline CDR1 SGHTA, CDR2 FQGNSA. Germline trimming cut 5 bases from V and 5 bases from J; bases unmatched to any gene: 8. The CDR3 is made up of 14 amino acids. CDR3: CASSPDRVWYGYTF. For the CDR3, the DNA is TGTGCCAGCAGCCCCGACAGGGTATGGTATGGCTACACCTTC.

This clonotype has a handful of counts. The CDR3 spells CASRFSSGGYNEQFF. CDR3 DNA sequence: TGTGCCAGCAGGTTCTCCAGCGGGGGTTACAATGAGCAGTTCTTC. The chain recombines TRBV7-2 with TRBJ2-1; 8 bases agree with TRBD2. Germline trimming cut 6 bases from V and 4 bases from J; bases unmatched to any gene: 8. The germline CDR1 and CDR2 sequences are SGHTA and FQGNSA. The CDR3 has 15 amino acids.

This chain joins TRBV7-9 and TRBJ1-4; perhaps TRBD1 as D (5 bases). Trimming shortened V by 3 bases and J by 7 bases, and 12 bases separated the two germline ends. CDR1 and CDR2 from the germline V gene are SEHNR and FQNEAQ (reference sequence). The CDR3 runs 14 residues. For the CDR3, the DNA is TGTGCCAGCAGCTTTCGGGGGGATAGTGAAAAACTGTTTTTT. This codes for CASSFRGDSEKLFF.

V gene TRBV10-2 combines with J gene TRBJ2-7; TRBD1 matches at 9 bases. Germline lookup yields CDR1 WSHSY and CDR2 SAAADI. V lost 6 bases to trimming and J lost 2 bases; unmatched junction nucleotides: 8. The CDR3 spans 15 residues. In nucleotides, the CDR3 is TGCGCCAGCAGCCCCGGGACAGGGATTACCTACGAGCAGTACTTC. Protein product: CASSPGTGITYEQYF.

V usage is TRBV11-2 and J usage is TRBJ1-2; D is perhaps TRBD1 (5 bases). This CDR3 contains 12 residues. Deletions cut 2 bases from V and 8 bases from J, with 9 bases between. The germline CDR1 and CDR2 sequences are SGHAT and FQNNGV. CDR3 sequence (DNA): TGTGCCAGCAGCTTATCGCAGGGAGGCTACACCTTC. Translated: CASSLSQGGYTF.

V is TRBV7-2 and J is TRBJ2-5; 7 bases line up with TRBD2. The end of the DNA is better explained by TRBJ2-7, so the J call may be wrong. CDR1 and CDR2 (germline): SGHTA, FQGNSA. This CDR3 has 15 residues. CDR3 DNA: TGTGCCAGCAGCTTAGTAGGGACTACTCGAGGCGAGCAGTACTTC. It codes for CASSLVGTTRGEQYF.